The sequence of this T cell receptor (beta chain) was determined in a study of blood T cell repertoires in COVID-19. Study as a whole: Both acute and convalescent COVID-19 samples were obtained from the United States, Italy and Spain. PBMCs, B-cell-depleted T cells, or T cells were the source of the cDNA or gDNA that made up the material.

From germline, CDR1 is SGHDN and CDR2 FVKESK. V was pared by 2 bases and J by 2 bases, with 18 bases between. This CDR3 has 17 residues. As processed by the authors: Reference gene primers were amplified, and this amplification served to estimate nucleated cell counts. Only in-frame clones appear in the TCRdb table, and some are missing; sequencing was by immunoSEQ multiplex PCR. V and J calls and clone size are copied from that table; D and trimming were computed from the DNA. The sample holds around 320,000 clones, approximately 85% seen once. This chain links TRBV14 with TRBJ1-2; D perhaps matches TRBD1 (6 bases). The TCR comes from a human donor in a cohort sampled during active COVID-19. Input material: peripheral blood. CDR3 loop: CASSQIQGTPRNYGYTF. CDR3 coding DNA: TGTGCCAGCAGCCAAATACAGGGAACCCCCAGGAACTATGGCTACACCTTC. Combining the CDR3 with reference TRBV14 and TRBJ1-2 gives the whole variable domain EAGVTQFPSHSVIEKGQTVTLRCDPISGHDNLYWYRRVMGKEIKFLLHFVKESKQDESGMPNNRFLAERTGGTYSTLKVQPAELEDSGVYFCASSQIQGTPRNYGYTFGSGTRLTVV.